The entry that follows covers one TCR beta chain sequence. The CDR3 consists of 13 residues. CDR1 and CDR2 (germline): SEHNR, FQNEAQ (reference sequence). The ends were cut back, 4 bases at V and 7 bases at J, with 11 bases in the middle. Each replicate PCR on the sorted subsets used about 0.2 ug DNA (approximately 33,000 T cell genomes). The data were produced by immunoSEQ multiplex PCR, yet TCRdb's version contains in-frame clones alone and is incomplete. The table lists about 2.3 million clones, 92% of them singletons, with more than 0.35% in the top ten. The record originates from a study of shared clonotypes between healthy human individuals. Only Caucasian adults living in Nashville, Tennessee served as donors.

The specimen was naive CD4+ T cells from PBMCs. The subset here: CD45RA+ positively selected. The chain joins TRBV7-9 to TRBJ2-4, with D perhaps assigned TRBD1 or TRBD2 (5 bases each). This receptor was taken from a man aged 18 to 35 in good health. Some clones in this sample may be carry-over from other donors' samples. CDR3 DNA: TGTGCCAGCAGCTCATGGGACGTTAACATTCAGTACTTC. Translating it yields CASSSWDVNIQYF. Together with reference TRBV7-9 and TRBJ2-4, the CDR3 gives the full variable domain: DTGVSQNPRHKITKRGQNVTFRCDPISEHNRLYWYRQTLGQGPEFLTYFQNEAQLEKSRLLSDRFSAERPKGSFSTLEIQRTEQGDSAMYLCASSSWDVNIQYFGAGTRLSVL.